A single sample is the source of the 10 T cell receptor beta chains below, sequenced in a study of blood T cell repertoires in COVID-19 (dated by TCRdb to 2019 to 2021). The method behind the library was the immunoSEQ multiplex PCR assay. TCRdb took over this immuneACCESS table, retaining in-frame rearrangements with V and J assigned. Such tables are incomplete; in checked studies, under half of the missing clones stem from an unresolved V gene, and the remainder is unexplained. This sample holds about 200,000 clones; 85% were observed only once. Approximately 2.4% of the sample belongs to the ten largest clones. The specimen sequenced was peripheral blood. The receptor source for this set is a woman between 65 and 79 years old with COVID-19, enrolled during active disease.

This chain uses TRBV7-3 with TRBJ2-1, with D perhaps matching TRBD2 (5 bases). Per the germline V gene, CDR1 is SGHTA and CDR2 is FQGTGA. This CDR3 region has 16 residues. The V and J ends lost 5 bases and 7 bases respectively, with 21 bases between them. The CDR3 sequence: CASSQTVASPRNEQFF. The CDR3 bases are TGTGCCAGCAGCCAGACGGTGGCTAGCCCTCGGAATGAGCAGTTCTTC.

J is TRBJ2-7 and V is TRBV3-1 (or the pseudogene TRBV3-2); D not certain. Germline lookup yields CDR1 LGHDT and CDR2 YNNKEL (reference sequence). Deletions cut 1 base from V and 1 base from J, with 2 bases between. This CDR3 has 12 amino acids. The CDR3 loop reads CASSQVSYEQYF. The CDR3 nucleotides are TGTGCCAGCAGCCAAGTATCCTACGAGCAGTACTTC.

This clone occurred once. V usage is TRBV6-2 or TRBV6-3 and J usage is TRBJ1-5; D possibly corresponds to TRBD1 (5 bases). Trimming removed 2 bases from V and 7 bases from J, with 9 bases in between. Germline V lookup: CDR1 MNHEY, CDR2 SVGEGT. The CDR3 contains 13 residues. The CDR3 DNA is TGTGCCAGCAGTTACCTCAGGGTCCAGCCCCAGCATTTT. This codes for CASSYLRVQPQHF.

The J gene is TRBJ1-1, the V gene TRBV15; D might be TRBD1 (5 bases). Germline-derived CDR1 and CDR2 are LNHNV and YYDKDF (reference sequence). The V end lost 0 bases, the J end lost 1 base, and 6 bases lay between the germline ends. The length of the CDR3 is 14 residues. The CDR3 DNA follows: TGTGCCACCAGCAGAGACGGGGGGAACACTGAAGCTTTCTTT. This sequence encodes CATSRDGGNTEAFF.

This chain joins TRBV7-9 and TRBJ1-6; D gene uncertain. Germline lookup yields CDR1 SEHNR and CDR2 FQNEAQ (reference sequence). The CDR3 has 14 residues. Trimming removed 7 bases from V and 5 bases from J, with 12 bases in between. The CDR3 here is CASTQDPNNSPLHF. The CDR3 coding sequence is TGTGCCAGCACCCAAGATCCAAATAATTCACCCCTCCACTTT.

The rearrangement uses TRBV20-1 and TRBJ1-4; possible D gene TRBD1, 6 bases. Trimming removed 3 bases at V and 5 bases at J, with 10 bases between. CDR1 and CDR2 (germline): DFQATT, SNEGSKA (reference sequence). CDR3 length: 13 amino acids. DNA for the CDR3: TGCAGTGCTAGTTCCCAGGGGAATGAAAAACTGTTTTTT. Amino acids: CSASSQGNEKLFF.

This clone was observed a single time. The genes are TRBV11-2 and TRBJ1-6, with a possible D match to TRBD1 (5 bases). The CDR3 totals 16 residues. The V gene's germline CDR1 is SGHAT and CDR2 FQNNGV. V lost 4 bases and J 4 bases, leaving 14 bases between the germline ends. Here the CDR3 reads CASSYGSGLYNSPLHF. The DNA for the CDR3 is TGTGCCAGCAGCTACGGATCGGGACTGTATAATTCACCCCTCCACTTT. Based on the CDR3 plus reference TRBV11-2 and TRBJ1-6, the full variable domain is EAGVAQSPRYKIIEKRQSVAFWCNPISGHATLYWYQQILGQGPKLLIQFQNNGVVDDSQLPKDRFSAERLKGVDSTLKIQPAKLEDSAVYLCASSYGSGLYNSPLHFGNGTRLTVT.

V usage is TRBV19 and J usage is TRBJ1-1; maybe TRBD1 (6 bases). The V and J ends lost 3 bases and 2 bases respectively, with 13 bases between them. CDR1 and CDR2 (germline): LNHDA, SQIVND (reference sequence). The CDR3 contains 15 residues. The CDR3 DNA follows: TGTGCCAGTAGTATCTTCAGGGGCCGAAACACTGAAGCTTTCTTT. This encodes CASSIFRGRNTEAFF.

This sequence joins TRBV9 and TRBJ1-2; the match to TRBD1 covers 8 bases. The CDR3 sequence is 17 residues long. Per the germline V gene, CDR1 is SGDLS and CDR2 is YYNGEE. Trimming at V came to 4 bases and at J to 6 bases, leaving 17 bases not matched to a gene. CDR3 sequence reads: CASSPLTRTDRGNGYTF. As DNA, the CDR3 is TGTGCCAGCAGCCCTCTTACCCGAACTGACAGGGGTAATGGCTACACCTTC.

This clone was recorded at least ten times. V usage is TRBV29-1 and J usage is TRBJ2-7, with 8 bases matching TRBD2. The CDR3 sequence is 15 residues long. Trimming took 1 base from V and 1 from J; bases not matched to a gene: 6. Germline CDR1 and CDR2: SQVTM and ANQGSEA. The CDR3 region is CSVEATSGLSYEQYF. The DNA for the CDR3 is TGCAGCGTTGAAGCCACTAGCGGACTGTCCTACGAGCAGTACTTC.